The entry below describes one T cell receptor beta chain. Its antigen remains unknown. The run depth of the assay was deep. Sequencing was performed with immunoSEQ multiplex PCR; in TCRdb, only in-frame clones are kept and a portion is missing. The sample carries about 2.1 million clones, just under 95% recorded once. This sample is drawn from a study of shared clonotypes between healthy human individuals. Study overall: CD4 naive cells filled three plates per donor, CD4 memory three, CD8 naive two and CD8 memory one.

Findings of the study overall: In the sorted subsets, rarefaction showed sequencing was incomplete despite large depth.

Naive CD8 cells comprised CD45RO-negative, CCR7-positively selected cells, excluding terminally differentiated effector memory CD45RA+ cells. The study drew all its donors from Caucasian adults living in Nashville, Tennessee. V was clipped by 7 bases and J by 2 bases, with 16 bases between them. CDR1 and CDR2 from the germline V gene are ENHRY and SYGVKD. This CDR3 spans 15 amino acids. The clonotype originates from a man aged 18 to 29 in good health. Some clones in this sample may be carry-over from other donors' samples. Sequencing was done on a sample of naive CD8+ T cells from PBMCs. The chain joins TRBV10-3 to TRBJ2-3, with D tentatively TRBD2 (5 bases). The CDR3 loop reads CAITPGEGLTDTQYF. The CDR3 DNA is TGTGCCATCACCCCAGGAGAGGGTCTCACAGATACGCAGTATTTT.